This T cell receptor beta chain was documented in a study of neurological immune-mediated disorders. Study observations and caveats: The greatest TCR clonal expansion occurred in HTLV-1-associated myelopathy and the least in multiple sclerosis, which fell below healthy controls.

TCRdb analysed the 5' RACE reads with MiXCR anew, one entry per CDR3 protein. The repertoire includes about 18,000 distinct CDR3 sequences, roughly 15% of them detected once, and 6% to 8% sits in the top ten. Judged by abundance, this clonotype is medium-sized. The antigen is undetermined. V dropped 1 base and J dropped 2 bases, with 11 bases sitting between them. This CDR3 contains 15 residues. CDR1 is SGHTA and CDR2 is FQGNSA in the germline V gene. Material for sequencing was CD4+ T cells from blood. The chain carries TRBV7-2 and TRBJ1-1; a possible D gene is TRBD1 (5 bases). The origin of this receptor is a woman aged 60-75 years with HTLV-1-associated myelopathy (HAM/TSP). CDR3 amino acids: CASSLVWGGNTEAFF. The CDR3 DNA reads as TGTGCCAGCAGCTTAGTATGGGGCGGAAACACTGAAGCTTTCTTT.